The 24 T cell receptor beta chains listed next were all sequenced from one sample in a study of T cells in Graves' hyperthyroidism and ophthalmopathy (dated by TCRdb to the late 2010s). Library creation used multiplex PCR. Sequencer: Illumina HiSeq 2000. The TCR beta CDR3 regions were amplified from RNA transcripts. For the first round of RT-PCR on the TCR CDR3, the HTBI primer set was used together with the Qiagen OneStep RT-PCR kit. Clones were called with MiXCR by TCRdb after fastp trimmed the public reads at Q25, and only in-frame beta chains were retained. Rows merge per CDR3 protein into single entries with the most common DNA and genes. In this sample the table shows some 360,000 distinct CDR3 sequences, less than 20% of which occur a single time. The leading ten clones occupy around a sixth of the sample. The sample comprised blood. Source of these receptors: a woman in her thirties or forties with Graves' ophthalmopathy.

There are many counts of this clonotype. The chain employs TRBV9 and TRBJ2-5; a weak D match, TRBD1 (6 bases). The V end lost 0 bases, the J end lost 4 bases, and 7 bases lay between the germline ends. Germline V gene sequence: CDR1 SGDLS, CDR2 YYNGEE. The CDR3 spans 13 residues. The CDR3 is CASSVVTGETQYF. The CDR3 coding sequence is TGTGCCAGCAGCGTAGTGACAGGAGAGACCCAGTACTTC.

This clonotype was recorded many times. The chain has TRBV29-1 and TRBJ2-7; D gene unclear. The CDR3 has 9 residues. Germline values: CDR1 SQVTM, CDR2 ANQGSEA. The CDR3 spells CRVTYEQYF. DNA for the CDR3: TGCAGAGTCACCTACGAGCAGTACTTC.

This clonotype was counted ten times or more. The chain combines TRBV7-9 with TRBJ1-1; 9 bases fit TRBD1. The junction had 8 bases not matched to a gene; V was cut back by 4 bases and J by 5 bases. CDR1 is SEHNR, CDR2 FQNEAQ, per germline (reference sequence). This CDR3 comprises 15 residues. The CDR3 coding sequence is TGTGCCAGCAGCTCCACAGGGGGCCCGAGAACTGAAGCTTTCTTT. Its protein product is CASSSTGGPRTEAFF.

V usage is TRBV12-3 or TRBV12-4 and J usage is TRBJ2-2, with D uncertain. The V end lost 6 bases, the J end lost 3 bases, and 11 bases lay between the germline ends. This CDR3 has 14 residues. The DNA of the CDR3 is TGTGCCAGCAGATTATCTGGGGACACCGGGGAGCTGTTTTTT. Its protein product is CASRLSGDTGELFF.

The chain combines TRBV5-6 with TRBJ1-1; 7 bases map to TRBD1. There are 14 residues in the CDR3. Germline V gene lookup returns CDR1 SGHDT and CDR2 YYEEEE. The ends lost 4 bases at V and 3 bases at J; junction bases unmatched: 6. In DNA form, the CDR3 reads TGTGCCAGCAGCGTGACAGGGCTTTACACTGAAGCTTTCTTT. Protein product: CASSVTGLYTEAFF. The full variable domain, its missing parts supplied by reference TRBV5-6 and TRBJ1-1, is DAGVTQSPTHLIKTRGQQVTLRCSPKSGHDTVSWYQQALGQGPQFIFQYYEEEERQRGNFPDRFSGHQFPNYSSELNVNALLLGDSALYLCASSVTGLYTEAFFGQGTRLTVV.

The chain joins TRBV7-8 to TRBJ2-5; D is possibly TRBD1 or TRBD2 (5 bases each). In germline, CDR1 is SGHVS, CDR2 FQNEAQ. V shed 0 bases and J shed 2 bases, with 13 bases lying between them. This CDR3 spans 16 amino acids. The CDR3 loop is CASSLAGAAIQETQYF. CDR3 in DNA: TGTGCCAGCAGCTTAGCCGGGGCGGCTATTCAAGAGACCCAGTACTTC. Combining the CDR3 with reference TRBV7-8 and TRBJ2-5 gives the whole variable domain GAGVSQSPRYKVAKRGQDVALRCDPISGHVSLFWYQQALGQGPEFLTYFQNEAQLDKSGLPSDRFFAERPEGSVSTLKIQRTQQEDSAVYLCASSLAGAAIQETQYFGPGTRLLVL.

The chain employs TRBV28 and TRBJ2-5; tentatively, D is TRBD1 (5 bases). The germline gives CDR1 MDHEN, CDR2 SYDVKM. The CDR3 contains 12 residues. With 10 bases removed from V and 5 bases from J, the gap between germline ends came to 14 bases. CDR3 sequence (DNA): TGTGCCACTTTAGGGGTTCGGGAGACCCAGTACTTC. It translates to CATLGVRETQYF.

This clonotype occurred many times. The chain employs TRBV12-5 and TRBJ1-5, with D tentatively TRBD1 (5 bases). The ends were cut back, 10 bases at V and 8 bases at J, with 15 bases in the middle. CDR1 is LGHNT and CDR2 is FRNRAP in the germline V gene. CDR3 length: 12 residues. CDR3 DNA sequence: TGTGCTATCGGGGCGTACGGGGAGCCCCAGCATTTT. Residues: CAIGAYGEPQHF.

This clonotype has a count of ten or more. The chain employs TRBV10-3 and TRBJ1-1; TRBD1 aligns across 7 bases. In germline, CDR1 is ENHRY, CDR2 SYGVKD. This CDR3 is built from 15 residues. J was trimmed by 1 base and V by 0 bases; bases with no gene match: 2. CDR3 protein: CAISESRTGNTEAFF. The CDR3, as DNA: TGTGCCATCAGTGAGTCCCGGACAGGGAACACTGAAGCTTTCTTT.

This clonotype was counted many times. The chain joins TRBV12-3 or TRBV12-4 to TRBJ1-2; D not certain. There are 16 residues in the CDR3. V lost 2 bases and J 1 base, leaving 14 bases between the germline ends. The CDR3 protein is CASSLTPSGINYGYTF. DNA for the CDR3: TGTGCCAGCAGTTTAACCCCCAGTGGGATTAACTATGGCTACACCTTC.

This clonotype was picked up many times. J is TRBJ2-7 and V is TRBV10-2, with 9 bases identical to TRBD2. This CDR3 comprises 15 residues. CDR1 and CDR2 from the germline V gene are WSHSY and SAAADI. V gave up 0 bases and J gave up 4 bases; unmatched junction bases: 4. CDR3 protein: CASSESGLAGYEQYF. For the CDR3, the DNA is TGCGCCAGCAGTGAGTCAGGTCTAGCGGGGTACGAGCAGTACTTC.

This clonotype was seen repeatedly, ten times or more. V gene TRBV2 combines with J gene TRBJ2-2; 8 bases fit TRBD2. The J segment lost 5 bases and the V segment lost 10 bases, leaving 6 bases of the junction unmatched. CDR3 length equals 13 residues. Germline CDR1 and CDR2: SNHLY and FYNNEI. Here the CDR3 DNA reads TGTGCCACCGGGGGGGCAAAAACCGGGGAGCTGTTTTTT. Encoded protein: CATGGAKTGELFF.

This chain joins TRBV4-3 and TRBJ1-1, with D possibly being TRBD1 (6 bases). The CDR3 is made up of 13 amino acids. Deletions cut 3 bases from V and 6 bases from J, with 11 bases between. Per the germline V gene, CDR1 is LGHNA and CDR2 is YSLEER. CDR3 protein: CASSHDEGAEAFF. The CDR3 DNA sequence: TGCGCCAGCAGCCACGACGAGGGGGCTGAAGCTTTCTTT.

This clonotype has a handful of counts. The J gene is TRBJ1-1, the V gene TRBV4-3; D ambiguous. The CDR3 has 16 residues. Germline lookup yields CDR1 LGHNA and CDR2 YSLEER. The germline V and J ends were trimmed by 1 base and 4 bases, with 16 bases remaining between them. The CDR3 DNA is TGCGCCAGCAGCCAAGGGAACGGCAACGCGGGCACTGAAGCTTTCTTT. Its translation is CASSQGNGNAGTEAFF.

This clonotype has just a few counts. CDR3 region: CASSQEGLAGVETQYF. The DNA of the CDR3 is TGCGCCAGCAGCCAAGAAGGATTAGCGGGGGTAGAGACCCAGTACTTC. The V gene is TRBV4-1, the J gene TRBJ2-5; the match to TRBD2 covers 9 bases. V was pared by 0 bases and J by 4 bases, with 6 bases of the junction left unmatched. CDR1 is MGHRA, CDR2 YSYEKL, per germline. This CDR3 contains 16 residues.

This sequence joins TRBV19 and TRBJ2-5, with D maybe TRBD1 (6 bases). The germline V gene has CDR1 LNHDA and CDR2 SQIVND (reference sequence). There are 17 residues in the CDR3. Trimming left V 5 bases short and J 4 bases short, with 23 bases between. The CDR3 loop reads CASSVLPGTLPPETQYF. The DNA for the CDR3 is TGTGCCAGTAGTGTCCTTCCCGGGACACTCCCCCCAGAGACCCAGTACTTC. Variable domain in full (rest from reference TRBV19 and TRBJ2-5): DGGITQSPKYLFRKEGQNVTLSCEQNLNHDAMYWYRQDPGQGLRLIYYSQIVNDFQKGDIAEGYSVSREKKESFPLTVTSAQKNPTAFYLCASSVLPGTLPPETQYFGPGTRLLVL.

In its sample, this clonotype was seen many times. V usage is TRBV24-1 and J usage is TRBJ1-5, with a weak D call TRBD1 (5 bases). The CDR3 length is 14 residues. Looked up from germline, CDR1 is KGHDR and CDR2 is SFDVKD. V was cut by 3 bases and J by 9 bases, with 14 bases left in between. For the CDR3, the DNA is TGTGCCACCAGTGATGCCGTCGGGGCGCGGCCCCAGCATTTT. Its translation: CATSDAVGARPQHF.

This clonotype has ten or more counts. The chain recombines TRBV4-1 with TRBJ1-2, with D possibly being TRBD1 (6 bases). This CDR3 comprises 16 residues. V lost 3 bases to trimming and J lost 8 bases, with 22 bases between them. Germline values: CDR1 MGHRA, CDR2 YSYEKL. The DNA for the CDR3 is TGCGCCAGCAGCCATCGCCCCCTCGAGGGGGGACTAGGCTACACCTTC. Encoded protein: CASSHRPLEGGLGYTF.

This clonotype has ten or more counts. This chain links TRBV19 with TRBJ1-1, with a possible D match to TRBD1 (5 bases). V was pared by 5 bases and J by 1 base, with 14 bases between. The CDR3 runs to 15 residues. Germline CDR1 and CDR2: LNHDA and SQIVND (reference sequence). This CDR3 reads CASSRDSGGNTEAFF. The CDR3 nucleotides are TGTGCCAGTAGTCGGGACTCCGGCGGGAACACTGAAGCTTTCTTT.

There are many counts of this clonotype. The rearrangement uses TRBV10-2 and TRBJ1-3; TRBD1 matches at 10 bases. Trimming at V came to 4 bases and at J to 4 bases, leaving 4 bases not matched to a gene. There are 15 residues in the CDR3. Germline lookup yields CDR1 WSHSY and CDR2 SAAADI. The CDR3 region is CASSGDRGSGNTIYF. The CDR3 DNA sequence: TGCGCCAGCAGTGGGGACAGGGGTTCAGGAAACACCATATATTTT.

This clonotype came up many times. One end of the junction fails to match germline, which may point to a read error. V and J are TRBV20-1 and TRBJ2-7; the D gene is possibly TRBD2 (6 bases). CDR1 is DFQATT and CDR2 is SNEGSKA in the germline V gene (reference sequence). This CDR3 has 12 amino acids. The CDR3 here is CSAREVGGSVHF. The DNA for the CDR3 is TGCAGTGCTAGAGAAGTTGGAGGGTCCGTTCACTTC.

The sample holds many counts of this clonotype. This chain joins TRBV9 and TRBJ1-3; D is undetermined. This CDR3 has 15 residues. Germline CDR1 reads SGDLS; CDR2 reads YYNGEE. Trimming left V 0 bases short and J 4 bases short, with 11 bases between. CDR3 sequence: CASSVAGELGNTIYF. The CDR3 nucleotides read TGTGCCAGCAGCGTAGCAGGAGAGCTGGGAAACACCATATATTTT.

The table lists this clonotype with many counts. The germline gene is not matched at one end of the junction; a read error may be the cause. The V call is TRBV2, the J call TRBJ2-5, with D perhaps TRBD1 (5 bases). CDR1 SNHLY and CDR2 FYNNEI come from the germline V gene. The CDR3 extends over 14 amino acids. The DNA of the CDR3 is TGTGCCAGCAGGGGAAGGACATCCCAAGGGACCCAGTACTTC. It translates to CASRGRTSQGTQYF. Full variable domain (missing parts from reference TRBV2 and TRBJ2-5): EPEVTQTPSHQVTQMGQEVILRCVPISNHLYFYWYRQILGQKVEFLVSFYNNEISEKSEIFDDQFSVERPDGSNFTLKIRSTKLEDSAMYFCASRGRTSQGTQYFGPGTRLLVL.

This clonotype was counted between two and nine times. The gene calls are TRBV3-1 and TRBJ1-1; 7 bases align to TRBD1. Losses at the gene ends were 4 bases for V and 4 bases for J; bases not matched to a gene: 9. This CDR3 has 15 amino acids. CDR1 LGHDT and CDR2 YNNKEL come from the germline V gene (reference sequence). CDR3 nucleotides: TGTGCCAGCAGCCCCCGGGAGGGGGCGTCCACTGAAGCTTTCTTT. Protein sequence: CASSPREGASTEAFF. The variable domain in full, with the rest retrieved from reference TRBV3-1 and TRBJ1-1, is DTAVSQTPKYLVTQMGNDKSIKCEQNLGHDTMYWYKQDSKKFLKIMFSYNNKELIINETVPNRFSPKSPDKAHLNLHINSLELGDSAVYFCASSPREGASTEAFFGQGTRLTVV.